The 5 T cell receptor beta chains below come from one sample, sequenced in a study of T cell responses to AZD1222 COVID-19 vaccine (dated by TCRdb to about 2021). The time point label, read with the paper, signifies: baseline before first vaccination. Library creation used the immunoSEQ multiplex PCR assay. The clones in this table, taken by TCRdb from immuneACCESS, are in-frame only. Not every clone is retained; where verified, under half of the shortfall comes from an unresolved V gene, and the cause of the rest is unknown. This sample gives 120,000 or so clones in total; less than 90% of them show up just once. In total, the top ten clones hold around a quarter of the sample. Sequencing used peripheral blood, obtained on day 0 of AZD1222 vaccination. All receptors come from an adult in good health.

The chain has TRBV5-1 and TRBJ1-5, with 10 bases lining up with TRBD1. The CDR3 contains 16 residues. The germline gives CDR1 SGHRS, CDR2 YFSETQ. The ends lost 2 bases at V and 2 bases at J; junction bases unmatched: 4. CDR3 protein: CASSLTGTGGNQPQHF. CDR3 DNA sequence: TGCGCCAGCAGCTTAACCGGGACAGGGGGCAATCAGCCCCAGCATTTT. The full variable domain, its missing parts supplied by reference TRBV5-1 and TRBJ1-5, is KAGVTQTPRYLIKTRGQQVTLSCSPISGHRSVSWYQQTPGQGLQFLFEYFSETQRNKGNFPGRFSGRQFSNSRSEMNVSTLELGDSALYLCASSLTGTGGNQPQHFGDGTRLSIL.

V is TRBV5-6 and J is TRBJ2-7; D tentatively reads TRBD1 or TRBD2 (6 bases each). Germline CDR1 and CDR2: SGHDT and YYEEEE. The CDR3 covers 13 residues. V was trimmed by 5 bases and J by 4 bases, leaving 13 bases between them. Written as DNA, the CDR3 is TGTGCCAGCAGTCACGGAGGGGGTTACGAGCAGTACTTC. Translating it yields CASSHGGGYEQYF.

The rearrangement joins TRBV6-5 to TRBJ2-7, with TRBD2 matching 7 bases. The CDR3 runs to 14 residues. The trim removed 5 bases at V and 4 bases at J, leaving 8 bases unmatched. Germline CDR1 is MNHEY and CDR2 is SVGAGI. The CDR3 region is CASSSFTSAYEQYF. CDR3 coding DNA: TGTGCCAGCAGTAGTTTTACTAGCGCGTACGAGCAGTACTTC.

The rearrangement uses TRBV2 and TRBJ2-7, with 8 nucleotides matching TRBD1. The ends lost 3 bases at V and 6 bases at J; junction bases unmatched: 10. Germline loops: CDR1 SNHLY, CDR2 FYNNEI. This CDR3 has 15 amino acids. The CDR3 spells CASSEETGVKGEQYF. DNA for the CDR3: TGTGCCAGCAGTGAGGAGACAGGGGTGAAAGGCGAGCAGTACTTC.

The chain joins TRBV7-8 to TRBJ1-6; perhaps TRBD1 as D (5 bases). Trimming left V 0 bases short and J 8 bases short, with 14 bases between. CDR1 is SGHVS and CDR2 is FQNEAQ in the germline V gene. The CDR3 sequence is 16 residues long. CDR3 in amino acids: CASSLAPGVGDSPLHF. The CDR3, as DNA: TGTGCCAGCAGCTTAGCGCCGGGGGTGGGGGATTCACCCCTCCACTTT.